This T cell receptor (beta chain) was documented in a study of blood T cell repertoires in COVID-19. Study-level background: Sites in the United States, Italy and Spain provided acute and convalescent COVID-19 samples. In each case, the material was cDNA or gDNA derived from T cells, B-cell-depleted T cells, or PBMCs.

This CDR3 is 16 amino acids long. With 8 bases clipped from V and 3 bases from J, the junction kept 12 bases outside the gene matches. The germline V gene has CDR1 SEHNR and CDR2 FQNEAQ (reference sequence). In the original workflow: From reference gene primer amplification, estimates of nucleated cell counts were derived. This table comes from immunoSEQ multiplex PCR, and its TCRdb copy is limited to in-frame clones, with some not included. Clone size and the V and J calls come from that table; the DNA yielded D and trimming. In the table there are about 440,000 clones, more than 70% of which are singletons.

Sequenced input: peripheral blood. V and J are TRBV7-9 and TRBJ2-2, with 7 bases identical to TRBD1. This clonotype was sampled from a woman in her forties or fifties with COVID-19, enrolled during active disease. The CDR3, as DNA: TGTGCCAGCGGCCCACACCGGGACAGCTACACCGGGGAGCTGTTTTTT. It encodes CASGPHRDSYTGELFF.